Sequencing of this TCR beta chain was carried out in a study of siplizumab effects on memory and regulatory T cells. Remarks on this clone: The target antigen is unknown.

Findings of the study overall: Major contributors to the alloresponse seemed to be naive T cells, which also appeared more diverse than memory cells.

Here immunoSEQ multiplex PCR was the method, and the copy in TCRdb shows in-frame clones only, minus some. The sample holds 100,000 to 120,000 clones, approximately 94% seen once. The specimen sequenced was CD4+ T cells sorted from blood. This sequence was found in a human donor in good health.

The CDR3 spells CASKQTDANTGELFF. CDR3 bases: TGTGCCAGTAAACAGACTGACGCGAACACCGGGGAGCTGTTTTTT. The chain recombines TRBV19 with TRBJ2-2; D is undetermined. CDR1 is LNHDA, CDR2 SQIVND, per germline (reference sequence). This CDR3 has 15 amino acids. Trimming stripped 7 bases from V and 0 bases from J, with 12 bases between.